A selection of T cell receptor beta chains follows, all from one sample in a study of early T cells in non-severe SARS-CoV-2 infection. TCRdb fed the 5' RACE reads into MiXCR, producing one record per CDR3 protein. The table shows fewer than 25,000 distinct CDR3 sequences, with about 3.7% occurring only once. Sequenced material: whole blood. The origin of the receptors is an adult who was a healthcare worker with PCR-confirmed SARS-CoV-2 infection or an uninfected control (not recorded which). Each CDR3 is given with its conserved first and last residue. The D gene is left open where the match is weak. Size values are once, few and many counts, or a class for expanded clones, and some rows have none.

V: TRBV6-1; size: many; J: TRBJ1-5; D: -; CDR3: CASSATSGSNQPQHF; DNA: TGTGCCAGCAGTGCCACGTCGGGGAGCAATCAGCCCCAGCATTTT
V: TRBV2; size: many; J: TRBJ2-3; D: TRBD2; CDR3: CASSWTSGRGEDTQYF; DNA: TGTGCCAGCAGTTGGACTAGCGGGAGAGGGGAAGATACGCAGTATTTT
V: TRBV18; size: many; J: TRBJ1-3; D: -; CDR3: CASSPPVGISGNTIYF; DNA: TGTGCCAGCTCACCACCGGTAGGGATTTCTGGAAACACCATATATTTT
V: TRBV4-3; size: many; J: TRBJ2-1; D: TRBD2; CDR3: CASQREGEQFF; DNA: TGCGCCAGCCAGCGGGAGGGGGAGCAGTTCTTC
V: TRBV25-1; size: many; J: TRBJ1-2; D: -; CDR3: CASSAGWGYTF; DNA: TGTGCCAGCAGTGCCGGATGGGGCTACACCTTC
V: TRBV5-1; size: few; J: TRBJ2-7; D: -; CDR3: CASQRNAGEAGPNYEQYF; DNA: TGCGCCAGCCAGCGTAATGCCGGGGAGGCCGGCCCTAATTACGAGCAGTACTTC
V: TRBV11-2; size: many; J: TRBJ2-1; D: -; CDR3: CASSLGRYNEQFF; DNA: TGTGCCAGCAGCTTAGGCCGGTACAATGAGCAGTTCTTC
V: TRBV10-1; size: many; J: TRBJ1-3; D: -; CDR3: CASSGPENTIYF; DNA: TGCGCCAGCAGTGGTCCGGAAAACACCATATATTTT
V: TRBV19; size: many; J: TRBJ2-1; D: TRBD2; CDR3: CASSIRAGDSYNEQFF; DNA: TGTGCCAGTAGTATACGAGCGGGAGACTCCTACAATGAGCAGTTCTTC
V: TRBV7-8; size: medium-sized; J: TRBJ2-7; D: -; CDR3: CASSLAAYEQYF; DNA: TGTGCCAGCAGCTTAGCAGCCTACGAGCAGTACTTC
V: TRBV6-2/TRBV6-3; size: many; J: TRBJ2-1; D: -; CDR3: CASSYSKTGTKQFF; DNA: TGTGCCAGCAGTTACTCAAAAACCGGGACCAAGCAGTTCTTC
V: TRBV10-3; size: many; J: TRBJ2-7; D: -; CDR3: CAISEPDSPSYEQYF; DNA: TGTGCCATCAGTGAGCCGGACAGCCCGTCCTACGAGCAGTACTTC
V: TRBV20-1; size: many; J: TRBJ1-1; D: -; CDR3: CSASMEAYTEAFF; DNA: TGCAGTGCTAGTATGGAGGCTTACACTGAAGCTTTCTTT
V: TRBV6-5; size: many; J: TRBJ2-7; D: TRBD1; CDR3: CASSVGQAAYEQYF; DNA: TGTGCCAGCAGTGTCGGACAGGCCGCCTACGAGCAGTACTTC
V: TRBV5-7; size: -; J: TRBJ2-7; D: TRBD1; CDR3: CASSCDRELLYEQYF; DNA: TGTGCCAGCAGTTGTGACAGGGAACTACTTTACGAGCAGTACTTC
V: TRBV12-5; size: many; J: TRBJ2-3; D: TRBD2; CDR3: CASGPSGRAPGADTQYF; DNA: TGTGCTAGTGGTCCTAGCGGGAGAGCCCCCGGGGCAGATACGCAGTATTTT
V: TRBV10-3; size: -; J: TRBJ2-1; D: TRBD2; CDR3: CATFPGTSKDEQFF; DNA: TGTGCCACCTTTCCCGGGACTAGCAAGGATGAGCAGTTCTTC
V: TRBV9; size: -; J: TRBJ2-7; D: TRBD1; CDR3: CASSFTGTGGFEQYF; DNA: TGTGCCAGCAGCTTCACCGGGACAGGGGGCTTCGAGCAGTACTTC
V: TRBV7-8; size: few; J: TRBJ2-1; D: -; CDR3: CASSRGGDRPYNEQFF; DNA: TGTGCCAGCAGCCGAGGGGGAGACAGACCCTACAATGAGCAGTTCTTC
V: TRBV6-6; size: many; J: TRBJ1-2; D: -; CDR3: CASSYDASGFYGYTF; DNA: TGTGCCAGCAGTTACGATGCGTCAGGTTTCTATGGCTACACCTTC
V: TRBV6-6; size: many; J: TRBJ1-1; D: -; CDR3: CASSYEEGGFEAFF; DNA: TGTGCCAGCAGTTACGAAGAAGGGGGGTTTGAAGCTTTCTTT
V: TRBV6-2/TRBV6-3; size: many; J: TRBJ1-5; D: -; CDR3: CASSYRAGHQPQHF; DNA: TGTGCCAGCAGTTACCGGGCAGGGCATCAGCCCCAGCATTTT
V: TRBV7-8; size: many; J: TRBJ2-5; D: -; CDR3: CASSNARAAETQYF; DNA: TGTGCCAGCAGCAACGCGAGGGCGGCGGAGACCCAGTACTTC
V: TRBV27; size: many; J: TRBJ2-2; D: -; CDR3: CASSFRTTQIPNTGELFF; DNA: TGTGCCAGCAGTTTTCGGACTACCCAAATCCCCAACACCGGGGAGCTGTTTTTT
V: TRBV7-9; size: many; J: TRBJ2-7; D: -; CDR3: CASSHSRQTSYEQYF; DNA: TGTGCCAGCAGTCATTCCCGGCAGACTTCCTACGAGCAGTACTTC
V: TRBV9; size: many; J: TRBJ1-1; D: -; CDR3: CASSVGGDTEAFF; DNA: TGTGCCAGCAGCGTAGGAGGGGACACTGAAGCTTTCTTT
V: TRBV5-1; size: many; J: TRBJ1-1; D: -; CDR3: CASSLSGANTEAFF; DNA: TGCGCCAGCAGCTTGTCGGGGGCTAACACTGAAGCTTTCTTT
V: TRBV7-2; size: many; J: TRBJ1-1; D: TRBD1; CDR3: CASSLAGTGGRAFF; DNA: TGTGCCAGCAGCTTAGCGGGCACAGGGGGGAGGGCTTTCTTT
V: TRBV7-6; size: many; J: TRBJ2-7; D: TRBD2; CDR3: CASSSLAGGVYEQYF; DNA: TGTGCCAGCAGCTCACTAGCGGGAGGGGTATACGAGCAGTACTTC
V: TRBV29-1; size: many; J: TRBJ1-2; D: -; CDR3: CSGGHAANYGYTF; DNA: TGCAGCGGGGGACATGCAGCTAACTATGGCTACACCTTC
V: TRBV24-1; size: many; J: TRBJ2-1; D: -; CDR3: CATSDAFQAEAYNEQFF; DNA: TGTGCCACCAGTGACGCCTTTCAAGCGGAGGCCTACAATGAGCAGTTCTTC
V: TRBV5-6; size: many; J: TRBJ2-7; D: -; CDR3: CASSLGTKNEQYF; DNA: TGTGCCAGCAGCTTGGGGACGAAGAACGAGCAGTACTTC
V: TRBV7-6; size: -; J: TRBJ2-2; D: -; CDR3: CASSLFGDGTGELFF; DNA: TGTGCCAGCAGCTTATTTGGGGACGGCACCGGGGAGCTGTTTTTT
V: TRBV9; size: -; J: TRBJ1-1; D: -; CDR3: CASSVAAGGTEAFF; DNA: TGTGCCAGCAGCGTAGCGGCCGGGGGCACTGAAGCTTTCTTT
V: TRBV7-9; size: many; J: TRBJ2-1; D: -; CDR3: CASSSKSGPYNEQFF; DNA: TGTGCCAGCAGCTCCAAATCCGGGCCTTACAATGAGCAGTTCTTC
V: TRBV3-1; size: many; J: TRBJ1-1; D: -; CDR3: CVSSPLLGVPTEVFF; DNA: TGTGTCAGCAGCCCCCTTTTGGGCGTGCCCACTGAAGTTTTCTTT
V: TRBV18; size: many; J: TRBJ2-7; D: TRBD1; CDR3: CASSPQGAAYEQYF; DNA: TGTGCCAGCTCACCACAGGGGGCGGCCTACGAGCAGTACTTC
V: TRBV5-1; size: medium-sized; J: TRBJ1-1; D: -; CDR3: CASSDRMNTEAFF; DNA: TGCGCCAGCAGCGACAGAATGAACACTGAAGCTTTCTTT
V: TRBV20-1; size: many; J: TRBJ2-1; D: TRBD2; CDR3: CSAREPPGRGLNEQFF; DNA: TGCAGTGCTAGAGAGCCCCCCGGGCGGGGGTTAAATGAGCAGTTCTTC
V: TRBV5-4; size: few; J: TRBJ1-3; D: -; CDR3: CASSSGNGGGNTIYF; DNA: TGTGCCAGCAGCTCGGGGAACGGAGGTGGAAACACCATATATTTT